Below are 29 T cell receptor beta chains sequenced from a single sample in a study of response to subunit inactivated influenza vaccine. TCRdb re-derived calls from the RT-PCR reads in MiXCR, one entry per CDR3 protein. Of about 540,000 distinct CDR3 sequences listed, 20% to 25% are singletons. This sample also belongs to another study, concerning T cells expressing NK-cell markers. That work states: What made the TCR beta cDNA was 5'RACE template switching with UMIs.

The sequencing here drew on CD4+ T cells sorted from PBMCs, taken 11 to 12 days after vaccination. The receptors here all came from a man in his fifties who received an inactivated influenza vaccine.

This clonotype was seen more than once but under ten times. The CDR3 loop is CASSLGLARQETQYF. CDR3 coding DNA: TGCGCCAGCAGCTTGGGACTAGCGCGTCAAGAGACCCAGTACTTC. This sequence joins TRBV5-1 and TRBJ2-5; 8 bases line up with TRBD2. The V gene end was trimmed by 0 bases and the J gene end by 2 bases; junction bases not matched to a gene: 3. The CDR3 totals 15 residues. Per germline, CDR1 SGHRS and CDR2 YFSETQ.

The chain recombines TRBV12-3 or TRBV12-4 with TRBJ2-1; 9 bases line up with TRBD1. V was clipped by 3 bases and J by 16 bases; unmatched bases: 10. The CDR3 extends over 13 amino acids. The DNA of the CDR3 is TGTGCCAGCAGTTTGGGTTACGGGACAGGGTCCTTCTTC. Its protein is CASSLGYGTGSFF.

The CDR3 DNA is TGTGCCAGCAGCGTTGATGTCGGTGGCTACGAGCAGTACTTC. The encoded protein is CASSVDVGGYEQYF. V is TRBV9 and J is TRBJ2-7, with D hard to call. Trimming removed 2 bases at V and 3 bases at J, with 12 bases between. Germline loops: CDR1 SGDLS, CDR2 YYNGEE. CDR3 length equals 14 residues.

The chain couples TRBV6-2 or TRBV6-3 to TRBJ1-3; D remains ambiguous. Germline V gene lookup returns CDR1 MNHEY and CDR2 SVGEGT. This CDR3 is 16 amino acids long. Between the trimmed V and J ends, which lost 6 bases and 0 bases, there was a span of 15 bases. The CDR3 nucleotides read TGTGCCAGCAGGACGACTTCTGACTTCTCTGGAAACACCATATATTTT. This gives the protein CASRTTSDFSGNTIYF.

For this clonotype: A read error may be the cause here, since a much bigger clone is one base away. V gene TRBV6-5 combines with J gene TRBJ2-5; D gene unclear. Looked up from germline, CDR1 is MNHEY and CDR2 is SVGAGI. The length of the CDR3 is 14 residues. The CDR3, as DNA: TGTGCCAGCAGTTACGGCCGGTTGGGTCAGACCCACTACTTC. It yields the protein CASSYGRLGQTHYF.

This clonotype was detected many times. The chain is built from TRBV11-2 and TRBJ2-3; D ambiguous. V was clipped by 5 bases and J by 6 bases, with 9 bases between them. The CDR3 is 12 amino acids. Germline CDR1 is SGHAT and CDR2 is FQNNGV. The CDR3 reads CASSPGGDTQYF. Written as DNA, the CDR3 is TGTGCCAGCAGCCCTGGTGGTGATACGCAGTATTTT.

The chain joins TRBV27 to TRBJ1-5; D gene ambiguous. This CDR3 is built from 13 residues. V dropped 4 bases and J dropped 4 bases, with 8 bases sitting between them. Germline CDR1 and CDR2: MNHEY and SMNVEV (reference sequence). CDR3 bases: TGTGCCAGCAGTTCATCCCCAAATCAGCCCCAGCATTTT. This codes for CASSSSPNQPQHF.

This clonotype was found a few times. The CDR3 DNA follows: TGTGCCACCAGCAGAGAGACAGGGAGGAACACTGAAGCTTTCTTT. Residues: CATSRETGRNTEAFF. This chain joins TRBV15 and TRBJ1-1, with 7 positions matching TRBD1. Germline lookup yields CDR1 LNHNV and CDR2 YYDKDF (reference sequence). V was pared by 0 bases and J by 1 base, with 2 bases of the junction left unmatched. CDR3 length: 15 residues.

This clonotype was found a few times. The rearrangement links TRBV7-8 to TRBJ2-5; weak D call: TRBD2 (5 bases). V lost 2 bases to trimming and J lost 4 bases, with 11 bases between them. The germline V gene encodes CDR1 SGHVS and CDR2 FQNEAQ. This CDR3 is 14 amino acids long. The CDR3 DNA follows: TGTGCCAGCAGCTTATTTAGCGTTCTAGAGACCCAGTACTTC. Its protein is CASSLFSVLETQYF.

V gene TRBV6-1 combines with J gene TRBJ2-7; D gene uncertain. This CDR3 has 13 amino acids. Germline V gene sequence: CDR1 MNHNS, CDR2 SASEGT. V was trimmed by 8 bases and J by 0 bases, leaving 11 bases between them. DNA of the CDR3: TGTGCCAGCTCTACGGATCCCTCCTACGAGCAGTACTTC. Protein product: CASSTDPSYEQYF.

The J gene is TRBJ2-5, the V gene TRBV18, with TRBD1 as a possible D gene (5 bases). The CDR3 is 15 amino acids. The V gene lost 3 bases and the J gene lost 5 bases, with 16 bases spanning the gap. Germline CDR1 and CDR2: KGHSH and LQKENI. As DNA, the CDR3 is TGTGCCAGCTCACCGAATCAGCAGGGCGCGGAGACCCAGTACTTC. It codes for CASSPNQQGAETQYF.

This clonotype was picked up a small number of times. The gene calls are TRBV11-2 and TRBJ2-7; 8 bases fit TRBD2. The CDR3 runs 15 residues. The germline V gene has CDR1 SGHAT and CDR2 FQNNGV. J was trimmed by 0 bases and V by 5 bases; bases with no gene match: 6. The CDR3 protein is CASSLERGRSYEQYF. CDR3 nucleotides: TGTGCCAGCAGCCTCGAGCGGGGGCGCTCCTACGAGCAGTACTTC.

This clonotype has only a few counts. The rearrangement links TRBV12-3 or TRBV12-4 to TRBJ2-2; 11 bases match TRBD2. This CDR3 is 20 amino acids long. J was trimmed by 0 bases and V by 4 bases; bases with no gene match: 13. The CDR3 bases are TGTGCCAGCAGTTCAGGTCCGGGACTAGCGGTCTATTCGAACACCGGGGAGCTGTTTTTT. This gives the protein CASSSGPGLAVYSNTGELFF.

The chain combines TRBV30 with TRBJ2-7; D unresolved. This CDR3 is built from 13 residues. The V gene lost 3 bases and the J gene lost 3 bases, with 12 bases spanning the gap. Germline CDR1 GTSNPN, CDR2 SVGIG (reference sequence). DNA of the CDR3: TGTGCCTGGAGCGACGTACACGGCTACGAGCAGTACTTC. Protein sequence: CAWSDVHGYEQYF.

This clonotype was seen more than once but under ten times. This sequence joins TRBV6-1 and TRBJ2-3; D unclear. CDR3 length: 13 amino acids. The germline V gene has CDR1 MNHNS and CDR2 SASEGT. V was cut by 2 bases and J by 4 bases, with 7 bases left in between. CDR3 sequence reads: CASSERRSDTQYF. The CDR3 region has the DNA TGTGCCAGCAGTGAACGAAGGTCAGATACGCAGTATTTT.

V and J are TRBV10-2 and TRBJ2-7; no clear D gene. CDR3 length equals 12 residues. Germline CDR1 and CDR2: WSHSY and SAAADI. V was trimmed by 5 bases and J by 4 bases, leaving 9 bases between them. The chain's CDR3 is CASSSLDYEQYF. The CDR3 nucleotides are TGCGCCAGCAGTTCGCTAGATTACGAGCAGTACTTC.

The gene calls are TRBV20-1 and TRBJ2-3; no clear D. Trimming took off 4 bases at V and 3 bases at J, with 14 bases between the two ends. The CDR3 spans 14 residues. The germline V gene encodes CDR1 DFQATT and CDR2 SNEGSKA (reference sequence). CDR3 loop: CSATPLLGTDTQYF. CDR3 sequence (DNA): TGCAGTGCTACCCCTTTGCTAGGGACAGATACGCAGTATTTT.

The chain links TRBV5-1 to TRBJ2-1; a possible D gene is TRBD2 (7 bases). Trimming took 2 bases from V and 5 from J, leaving 11 bases between them. The CDR3 covers 14 residues. Per germline, CDR1 SGHRS and CDR2 YFSETQ. CDR3 protein: CASSFGGPHNEQFF. For the CDR3, the DNA is TGCGCCAGCAGCTTCGGGGGGCCCCACAATGAGCAGTTCTTC.

This clonotype was observed a few times. The chain recombines TRBV5-1 with TRBJ2-2, with D possibly TRBD1 on 6 matching bases. With 0 bases removed from V and 4 bases from J, the gap between germline ends came to 10 bases. CDR3 length: 15 amino acids. Germline V gene lookup returns CDR1 SGHRS and CDR2 YFSETQ. The DNA of the CDR3 is TGCGCCAGCAGCTTGGCCGCCAGGGGCACCGGGGAGCTGTTTTTT. Protein: CASSLAARGTGELFF.

This clonotype was found a few times. In nucleotides, the CDR3 is TGTGCCAGCAGCCAAGATCAGGGCGGAGGGAAGGAAAAACTGTTTTTT. This codes for CASSQDQGGGKEKLFF. V is TRBV4-2 and J is TRBJ1-4; perhaps TRBD1 as D (5 bases). This CDR3 contains 16 residues. V dropped 0 bases and J dropped 8 bases, with 16 bases sitting between them. Germline CDR1 is LGHNA and CDR2 is YNFKEQ.

This sequence joins TRBV12-3 or TRBV12-4 and TRBJ1-1, with D possibly being TRBD1 (5 bases). This CDR3 has 12 amino acids. Trimming took off 1 base at V and 10 bases at J, with 10 bases between the two ends. CDR3 sequence (DNA): TGTGCCAGCAGTTTAGGGACAAAGATAGCTTTCTTT. It codes for CASSLGTKIAFF.

This clonotype was seen a handful of times. The rearrangement uses TRBV5-5 and TRBJ2-1; 8 bases are shared with TRBD1. CDR1 and CDR2 from the germline V gene are SGHKS and YYEKEE (reference sequence). The V gene end was trimmed by 4 bases and the J gene end by 9 bases; junction bases not matched to a gene: 9. This CDR3 has 14 amino acids. CDR3 residues: CASSPTGERSEQFF. The CDR3 bases are TGTGCCAGCAGCCCGACAGGGGAGCGGAGTGAGCAGTTCTTC.

The chain is built from TRBV9 and TRBJ2-2; TRBD1 agrees at 9 bases. V shed 2 bases, J shed 7 bases, and the junction held 3 bases outside the gene matches. The germline CDR1 and CDR2 sequences are SGDLS and YYNGEE. There are 14 residues in the CDR3. Here the CDR3 DNA reads TGTGCCAGCAGCGTGGGACAGGGAAGCGGGGAGCTGTTTTTT. This sequence encodes CASSVGQGSGELFF.

The CDR3 is CASSLALGGSSPLHF. DNA for the CDR3: TGTGCCAGCAGTTTAGCGCTCGGTGGCTCTTCACCCCTCCACTTT. The chain links TRBV12-3 or TRBV12-4 to TRBJ1-6; no firm D call. The CDR3 loop spans 15 amino acids. V was pared by 0 bases and J by 9 bases, with 12 bases between.

This clonotype was detected only a few times. This chain connects TRBV7-9 to TRBJ1-2; D remains ambiguous. V dropped 5 bases and J dropped 4 bases, with 11 bases sitting between them. CDR1 SEHNR and CDR2 FQNEAQ come from the germline V gene (reference sequence). The CDR3 runs 13 residues. The DNA of the CDR3 is TGTGCCAGCAGCCATGCCCCTGCCTATGGCTACACCTTC. This sequence encodes CASSHAPAYGYTF.

The chain uses TRBV18 and TRBJ2-7; D gene unclear. The CDR3 consists of 13 residues. V lost 2 bases and J lost 5, with 10 bases in between. CDR1 and CDR2 from the germline V gene are KGHSH and LQKENI. Written as DNA, the CDR3 is TGTGCCAGCTCACCAAACAGCGACCACGAGCAGTACTTC. Translation gives CASSPNSDHEQYF.

This clonotype has a handful of counts. The chain has TRBV19 and TRBJ2-1, with 9 bases fitting TRBD1. V lost 5 bases to trimming and J lost 6 bases; unmatched junction nucleotides: 8. This CDR3 spans 15 amino acids. From germline, CDR1 is LNHDA and CDR2 SQIVND (reference sequence). The CDR3 here is CASSLGQGSSNEQFF. CDR3 sequence (DNA): TGTGCCAGTAGTCTTGGACAGGGGTCAAGCAATGAGCAGTTCTTC. Full variable domain (missing parts from reference TRBV19 and TRBJ2-1): DGGITQSPKYLFRKEGQNVTLSCEQNLNHDAMYWYRQDPGQGLRLIYYSQIVNDFQKGDIAEGYSVSREKKESFPLTVTSAQKNPTAFYLCASSLGQGSSNEQFFGPGTRLTVL.

The chain recombines TRBV20-1 with TRBJ1-2; D is ambiguous. The CDR3 is 11 residues long. The germline V gene encodes CDR1 DFQATT and CDR2 SNEGSKA (reference sequence). V gave up 5 bases and J gave up 3 bases, with 7 bases separating them. Here the CDR3 DNA reads TGCAGTGCTCCCCCCGACTATGGCTACACCTTC. Translation gives CSAPPDYGYTF.

The gene calls are TRBV24-1 and TRBJ2-1; 10 bases map to TRBD2. V lost 5 bases and J lost 6; bases outside the gene matches: 6. Germline V lookup: CDR1 KGHDR, CDR2 SFDVKD. The CDR3 length is 15 residues. CDR3 nucleotide sequence: TGTGCCACCAGTGGTTCTAGCGGGAGTAGCAATGAGCAGTTCTTC. Translating it yields CATSGSSGSSNEQFF.